This entry is about one T cell receptor beta chain. Antigen unknown. Some clones are missing from TCRdb's copy, which holds only in-frame ones; the method was immunoSEQ multiplex PCR. Among 55,000 to 80,000 clones listed, less than 80% were seen once. This sample was included in a study of siplizumab effects on memory and regulatory T cells. Findings and limits, study-wide: There was no confirmation of the suppressive function of proliferating Tregs from siplizumab cultures. Alloreactive CD4+ clones that could be mapped were on average about 74% Treg-derived with siplizumab, against approximately 30% in controls. The naive T cell population seemed more diverse than memory cells and seemed a major contributor to the alloresponse. Siplizumab led to significantly less abundant alloreactive sequences that could be traced back to unstimulated CD4+ memory cells.

The sequenced sample consisted of memory CD4+ T cells sorted from blood. The clonotype comes from a human donor in good health.

This CDR3 is CASSHRGRGTEAFF. The CDR3 coding sequence is TGTGCCAGCAGCCACAGGGGGAGAGGCACTGAAGCTTTCTTT. V is TRBV7-4 and J is TRBJ1-1, with 8 nucleotides matching TRBD1. Germline V gene data show CDR1 as SGHVT and CDR2 as SQSDAQ. V gave up 5 bases and J gave up 4 bases; unmatched junction bases: 6. CDR3 length: 14 residues.